Listed below are T cell receptor beta chains from one sample, sequenced in a study of monozygotic twins with inflammatory bowel disease. With the 5' RACE reads reprocessed, TCRdb shows one record per CDR3 protein and no DNA. The sample totals fewer than 150,000 distinct CDR3 sequences. The sample consisted of blood. The receptors shown here come from a human donor with ulcerative colitis or Crohn's disease, or a healthy co-twin of an affected twin (not recorded which). CDR3s include the opening cysteine and the closing phenylalanine or tryptophan.

CDR3	V	J
CSAGTVLGYNSPLHF	TRBV20-1	TRBJ1-6
CASSLVGFQETQYF	TRBV7-2	TRBJ2-5
CASSLGTRLWDNEQFF	TRBV11-2	TRBJ2-1
CASSEGLASYNEQFF	TRBV6-4	TRBJ2-1
CASSVVTGGPYEQFF	TRBV9	TRBJ2-1
CASSPPGYGGSSYGYTF	TRBV7-2	TRBJ1-2
CASSPQGMNTGELFF	TRBV14	TRBJ2-2
CASSLQGQGINEQFF	TRBV7-2	TRBJ2-1
CASSPLAANTGELFF	TRBV18	TRBJ2-2
CASSEAGRYQPQHF	TRBV6-1	TRBJ1-5
CASSPEFTGDNEQFF	TRBV18	TRBJ2-1
CASSLGLSSLPTGGHYGYTF	TRBV28	TRBJ1-2
CASRFGTAYTDTQYF	TRBV5-1	TRBJ2-3
CASSRQVNTEAFF	TRBV7-3	TRBJ1-1
CASSPNSIFSPRQF	TRBV7-9	TRBJ2-7
CSVEVPWRLSYNEQFF	TRBV29-1	TRBJ2-1
CASSQRRGPTLEGYTF	TRBV6-1	TRBJ1-2
CASSKDRGRVPEAFF	TRBV4-3	TRBJ1-1
CASSPSGGSYNEQFF	TRBV5-4	TRBJ2-1
CASTRGATADTIYF	TRBV19	TRBJ1-3
CASSFNYEQYF	TRBV12-3/TRBV12-4	TRBJ2-7
CASSLQGMGNQPQHF	TRBV12-3/TRBV12-4	TRBJ1-5
CSANRDGPNYGYTF	TRBV29-1	TRBJ1-2
CASSYGGGYTF	TRBV6-5	TRBJ1-2
CSAHVGSTDYGYTF	TRBV20-1	TRBJ1-2
CSVVVSRYEQYF	TRBV29-1	TRBJ2-7
CSLWGQGARNEQFF	TRBV29-1	TRBJ2-1
CASSLSGGVPYNEQFF	TRBV28	TRBJ2-1
CAISELGGRTDTQYF	TRBV10-3	TRBJ2-3
CASSLKGNANTGELFF	TRBV13	TRBJ2-2
CASSTRTGWYNEQFF	TRBV5-6	TRBJ2-1
CASRRLAGGLNEQFF	TRBV6-1	TRBJ2-1
CSAYDDGTSGANGEDTQYF	TRBV20-1	TRBJ2-3
CASSLRPVRVQETQYF	TRBV5-1	TRBJ2-5
CASSRTGVGGNTIYF	TRBV12-3/TRBV12-4	TRBJ1-3
CASSLTGRMETQYF	TRBV5-4	TRBJ2-5
CASSAVGYNEQFF	TRBV25-1	TRBJ2-1
CASHGGFSGAVTGELFF	TRBV6-1	TRBJ2-2
CASMSGGNEQFF	TRBV19	TRBJ2-1
CASSLVIGNTEAFF	TRBV7-9	TRBJ1-1
CASSLGLRAHSGANVLTF	TRBV5-5	TRBJ2-6
CSARFARNYGYTF	TRBV20-1	TRBJ1-2
CASSLDGSSLYF	TRBV5-1	TRBJ2-5
CASSQGAGGGETQYF	TRBV4-3	TRBJ2-5
CSARDQVGPHGYTF	TRBV20-1	TRBJ1-2
CASRITDGVEAFF	TRBV2	TRBJ1-1
CASSLTGDLGNQPQHF	TRBV5-1	TRBJ1-5
CASSLALSPEQETQYF	TRBV5-1	TRBJ2-5
CASTPRGTNYGYTF	TRBV2	TRBJ1-2
CASGQVPGQSSYEQYF	TRBV12-5	TRBJ2-7
CASSFQGPNTEAFF	TRBV12-3/TRBV12-4	TRBJ1-1
CASRATGIDNQPQHF	TRBV5-1	TRBJ1-5
CASSPASGVDEQFF	TRBV18	TRBJ2-1
CASSAIRGGLYEQYF	TRBV5-1	TRBJ2-7
CASSEAGGNSYEQYF	TRBV6-1	TRBJ2-7
CASTKQGPAFQTQYF	TRBV12-3/TRBV12-4	TRBJ2-5
CASSRQARETEAFF	TRBV4-1	TRBJ1-1
CASSLLGYYEQYF	TRBV7-9	TRBJ2-7
CSAPTRGGMNTEAFF	TRBV20-1	TRBJ1-1
CAISAGALYEQYF	TRBV15	TRBJ2-7